This T cell receptor beta chain comes out of a study of cytomegalovirus exposure and HLA in healthy donors. The CDR3 is 15 amino acids. The PCR had 60 Vbeta and 13 Jbeta primers. Sequencing was performed with immunoSEQ multiplex PCR; in TCRdb, only in-frame clones are kept and a portion is missing. The table has about 280,000 clones, roughly 89% seen once. The chain links TRBV21-1 to TRBJ1-1; the listed D gene, TRBD1, was not tested against the DNA. TRBV21-1 counts as a pseudogene. The sequenced material came from PBMCs. This TCR was recovered from a woman between 18 and 30 years old in good health and CMV-seronegative. The CDR3 here is CASSGQGPMNTEAFF. The CDR3 DNA reads as TGTGCCAGCAGCGGACAGGGCCCAATGAACACTGAAGCTTTCTTT.